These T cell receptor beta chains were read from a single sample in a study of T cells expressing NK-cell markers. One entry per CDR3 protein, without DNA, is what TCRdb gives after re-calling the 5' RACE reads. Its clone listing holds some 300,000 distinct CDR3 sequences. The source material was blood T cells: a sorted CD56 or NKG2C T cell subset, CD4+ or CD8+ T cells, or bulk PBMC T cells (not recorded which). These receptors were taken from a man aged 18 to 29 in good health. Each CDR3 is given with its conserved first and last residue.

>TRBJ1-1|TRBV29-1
CSVVLALGGEAFF
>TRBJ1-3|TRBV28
CASGQGDGNTIYF
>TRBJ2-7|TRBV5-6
CASSFPGLSSYEQYF
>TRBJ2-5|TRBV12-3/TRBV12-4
CASSLAPRETQYF
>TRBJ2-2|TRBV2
CASSDLRTGELFF
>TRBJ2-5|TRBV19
CASSTTGRVQETQYF
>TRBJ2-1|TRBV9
CASSGGLGFDNEQFF
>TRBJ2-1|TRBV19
CASSMSSGSFNEQFF
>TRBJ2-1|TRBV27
CASSFYSSYNEQFF
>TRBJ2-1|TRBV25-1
CASSALAGVDNEQFF
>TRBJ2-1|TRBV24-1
CATSDELGQRFGQFF
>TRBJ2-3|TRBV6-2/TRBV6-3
CASSSSPSTDTQYF
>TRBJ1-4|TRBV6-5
CASSYGGTGDNFNEKLFF
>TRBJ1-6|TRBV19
CASSMQPYNSPLHF
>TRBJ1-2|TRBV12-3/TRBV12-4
CASSFLPGENNYGYTF
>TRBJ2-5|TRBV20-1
CSASRLVQETQYF
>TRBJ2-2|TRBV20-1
CSARETRGTGELFF
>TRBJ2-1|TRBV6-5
CASSYSGLLGHEQFF
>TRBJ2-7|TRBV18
CASSVRTDYEQYF
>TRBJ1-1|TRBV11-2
CASSLDRTYTEAFF
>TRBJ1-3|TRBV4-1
CASSQEGQRLSGNTIYF
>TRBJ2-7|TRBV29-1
CSSVEGLGYEQYF
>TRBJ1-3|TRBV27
CASRLAGSSGNTIYF
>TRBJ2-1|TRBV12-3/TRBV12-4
CASSLRENNEQFF
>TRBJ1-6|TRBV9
CASRGTGSNSPLHF
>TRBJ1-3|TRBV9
CASSVALGGRNGNTIYF
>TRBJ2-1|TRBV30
CAWSVSGRSYDEQFF
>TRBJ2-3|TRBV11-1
CASSLLSAGGSGTDTQYF
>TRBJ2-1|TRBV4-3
CASSQQEGNYNEQFF
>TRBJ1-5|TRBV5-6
CASSFMGQPQHF
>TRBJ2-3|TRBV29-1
CSVGGRAADTQYF
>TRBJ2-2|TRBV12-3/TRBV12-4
CASSQGQLNTGELFF
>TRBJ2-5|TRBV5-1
CASSPDQLAFGETQYF
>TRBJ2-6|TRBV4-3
CASSRGQGNSGANVLTF
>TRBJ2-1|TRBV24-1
CATSDQTSPQFF
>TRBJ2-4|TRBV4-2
CASSQTGPINIQYF
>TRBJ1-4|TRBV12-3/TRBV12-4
CASSLSGGGAFTNEKLFF
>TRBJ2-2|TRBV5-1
CASSTGLAGVPTGELFF
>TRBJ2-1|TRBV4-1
CASNKEYTAYNEQFF
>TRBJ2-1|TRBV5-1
CASSLVAGLYNEQFF
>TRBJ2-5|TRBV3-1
CASSPPSSLSGRAVETQYF